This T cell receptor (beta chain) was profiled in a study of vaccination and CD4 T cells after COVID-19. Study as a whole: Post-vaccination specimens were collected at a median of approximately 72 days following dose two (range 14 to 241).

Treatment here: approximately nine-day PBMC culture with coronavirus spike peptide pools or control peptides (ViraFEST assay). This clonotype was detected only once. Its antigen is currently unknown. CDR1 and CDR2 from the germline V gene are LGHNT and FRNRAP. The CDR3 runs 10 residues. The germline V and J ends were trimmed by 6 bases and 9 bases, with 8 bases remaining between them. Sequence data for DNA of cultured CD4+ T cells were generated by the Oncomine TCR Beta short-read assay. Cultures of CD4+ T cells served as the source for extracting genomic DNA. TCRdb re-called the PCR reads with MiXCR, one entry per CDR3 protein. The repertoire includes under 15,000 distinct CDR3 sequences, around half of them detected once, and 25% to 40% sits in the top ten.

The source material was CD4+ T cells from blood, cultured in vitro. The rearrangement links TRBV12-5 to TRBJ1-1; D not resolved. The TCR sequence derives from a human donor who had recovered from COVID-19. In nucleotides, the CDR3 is TGTGCTAGTGGCATTTCCCAAGCTTTCTTT. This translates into CASGISQAFF.